The 10 T cell receptor beta chains presented below share a single source sample, sequenced in a study of OX40 agonist ivuxolimab in advanced cancers. Generated by immunoSEQ multiplex PCR, the TCRdb table keeps only in-frame clones and is missing some. The table has tens of thousands of clones, over 75% seen once. The sample in question was CD4+ or CD8+ T cells sorted from blood, obtained in a trial of the OX40 agonist ivuxolimab. These receptor sequences come from an adult with an advanced solid tumor such as melanoma, head and neck, liver or kidney cancer.

This chain connects TRBV30 to TRBJ2-3; D ambiguous. The germline V gene has CDR1 GTSNPN and CDR2 SVGIG (reference sequence). The CDR3 runs to 13 residues. The V gene lost 3 bases and the J gene lost 3 bases, with 10 bases spanning the gap. CDR3: CAWSPGRTDTQYF. In DNA form, the CDR3 reads TGTGCCTGGAGCCCCGGGCGAACAGATACGCAGTATTTT. Supplemented by reference TRBV30 and TRBJ2-3, the full variable domain reads SQTIHQWPATLVQPVGSPLSLECTVEGTSNPNLYWYRQAAGRGLQLLFYSVGIGQISSEVPQNLSASRPQDRQFILSSKKLLLSDSGFYLCAWSPGRTDTQYFGPGTRLTVL.

V and J are TRBV28 and TRBJ1-5; D is perhaps TRBD1 (5 bases). The length of the CDR3 is 15 residues. The germline V and J ends were trimmed by 1 base and 6 bases, with 13 bases remaining between them. Germline CDR1 MDHEN, CDR2 SYDVKM. The CDR3 DNA is TGTGCCAGCAGTTTATCCGGGGGTGGCGGTCAGCCCCAGCATTTT. Its protein is CASSLSGGGGQPQHF.

The V and J genes are TRBV10-2 and TRBJ1-3; perhaps TRBD1 as D (5 bases). Trimming removed 8 bases at V and 8 bases at J, with 13 bases between. This CDR3 has 12 amino acids. Germline V gene lookup returns CDR1 WSHSY and CDR2 SAAADI. CDR3 DNA: TGCGCCAGCCGGGACCCTTGGGACACCATATATTTT. Amino acids: CASRDPWDTIYF.

This chain joins TRBV18 and TRBJ1-5, with D perhaps TRBD1 (5 bases). The CDR3 is 15 amino acids. Germline CDR1 KGHSH, CDR2 LQKENI. V was trimmed by 3 bases and J by 2 bases, leaving 11 bases between them. CDR3 nucleotides: TGTGCCAGCTCACCCCCGGGACCCGGCAATCAGCCCCAGCATTTT. It encodes CASSPPGPGNQPQHF.

This chain uses TRBV19 with TRBJ1-6; D not resolved. Between the trimmed V and J ends, which lost 7 bases and 10 bases, there was a span of 14 bases. The V gene's germline CDR1 is LNHDA and CDR2 SQIVND (reference sequence). This CDR3 is 13 amino acids long. The CDR3 DNA reads as TGTGCCAGTAACACGGTACCTAGGTCACCCCTCCACTTT. It yields the protein CASNTVPRSPLHF.

The gene calls are TRBV6-5 and TRBJ1-1; D not resolved. The V end was cut by 7 bases, the J end by 2 bases, with 14 bases between. This CDR3 has 14 amino acids. Germline CDR1 is MNHEY and CDR2 is SVGAGI. The DNA for the CDR3 is TGTGCCAGCACCATATCTGGAGTAAACACTGAAGCTTTCTTT. The encoded protein is CASTISGVNTEAFF.

The gene calls are TRBV4-1 and TRBJ1-5, with a tentative D call TRBD1 (5 bases). Per germline, CDR1 MGHRA and CDR2 YSYEKL. The CDR3 has 16 amino acids. V was shortened by 2 bases and J by 2 bases, with 13 bases between the two germline ends. The chain's CDR3 is CASSQLGMGGNQPQHF. In DNA, the CDR3 is TGCGCCAGCAGCCAATTAGGTATGGGGGGCAATCAGCCCCAGCATTTT.

The chain links TRBV28 to TRBJ1-1; TRBD1 is a possible D gene (6 bases). The V end was cut by 6 bases, the J end by 1 base, with 12 bases between. The CDR3 spans 14 residues. CDR1 and CDR2 from the germline V gene are MDHEN and SYDVKM. The CDR3 region is CASSLGTRNTEAFF. The CDR3 DNA is TGTGCCAGCAGCCTCGGGACAAGGAACACTGAAGCTTTCTTT.

The chain uses TRBV7-2 and TRBJ2-1; TRBD2 agrees at 9 bases. This CDR3 is built from 15 residues. The germline CDR1 and CDR2 sequences are SGHTA and FQGNSA. J gave up 11 bases and V 5 bases, and 13 bases lay outside the gene matches. CDR3 DNA sequence: TGTGCCAGCAGCCCCCCGGCTAGCGGGAATCAAAAGCAGTTCTTC. Translated, it gives CASSPPASGNQKQFF.

The chain has TRBV5-1 and TRBJ1-2; TRBD1 matches at 7 bases. Germline CDR1 and CDR2: SGHRS and YFSETQ. The CDR3 sequence is 13 residues long. V lost 6 bases, J lost 6 bases, and 8 bases stayed unmatched. The CDR3 loop reads CASTRGENNGYTF. Here the CDR3 DNA reads TGCGCCAGCACCAGGGGGGAGAACAATGGCTACACCTTC.